The 9 T cell receptor beta chains given below trace back to one sample, sequenced in a study of blood T cell repertoires in COVID-19. The data were produced by immunoSEQ multiplex PCR, yet TCRdb's version contains in-frame clones alone and is incomplete. The sample contains about 110,000 clones, roughly 81% of which appear only once. Sequencing input: peripheral blood. These receptors all come from a human donor in a cohort sampled during active COVID-19.

The rearrangement uses TRBV10-3 and TRBJ2-3; 8 bases match TRBD2. CDR1 is ENHRY and CDR2 is SYGVKD in the germline V gene. The CDR3 spans 15 residues. The CDR3 DNA reads as TGTGCTACCCACGGTAGCGGGGACGGGTGGGATACGCAGTATTTT. It codes for CATHGSGDGWDTQYF.

The chain uses TRBV28 and TRBJ1-3; TRBD1 matches 7 bases. V was clipped by 5 bases and J by 2 bases; unmatched bases: 6. The CDR3 is 15 residues long. CDR1 and CDR2 from the germline V gene are MDHEN and SYDVKM. The CDR3: CASSTGQLTGNTIYF. For the CDR3, the DNA is TGTGCCAGCAGTACGGGACAGCTGACTGGAAACACCATATATTTT.

The V call is TRBV30, the J call TRBJ2-1, with D tentatively TRBD2 (6 bases). V gave up 5 bases and J gave up 12 bases, with 17 bases separating them. Germline lookup yields CDR1 GTSNPN and CDR2 SVGIG (reference sequence). The CDR3 is 12 residues long. This chain's CDR3 is CAWGALAAGQFF. Written as DNA, the CDR3 is TGTGCCTGGGGGGCCTTAGCGGCGGGGCAGTTCTTC.

This clone was counted ten times or more. The chain has TRBV14 and TRBJ1-2, with D unclear. CDR3 length: 12 residues. From germline, CDR1 is SGHDN and CDR2 FVKESK. Between the trimmed V and J ends, which lost 4 bases and 4 bases, there was a span of 7 bases. This CDR3 is CASSPSSYGYTF. In DNA form, the CDR3 reads TGTGCCAGCAGCCCGTCCTCCTATGGCTACACCTTC.

This sequence joins TRBV7-9 and TRBJ1-4; D is unclear. V dropped 1 base and J dropped 5 bases, with 11 bases sitting between them. Per the germline V gene, CDR1 is SEHNR and CDR2 is FQNEAQ (reference sequence). The CDR3 runs to 15 residues. The CDR3 here is CASSLGADNNEKLFF. The DNA of the CDR3 is TGTGCCAGCAGCTTAGGTGCAGATAACAATGAAAAACTGTTTTTT. Filled out from reference TRBV7-9 and TRBJ1-4, the complete variable domain reads DTGVSQNPRHKITKRGQNVTFRCDPISEHNRLYWYRQTLGQGPEFLTYFQNEAQLEKSRLLSDRFSAERPKGSFSTLEIQRTEQGDSAMYLCASSLGADNNEKLFFGSGTQLSVL.

This sequence joins TRBV6-6 and TRBJ2-7, with 8 bases lining up with TRBD1. Trimming cost V 5 bases and J 5 bases; bases outside gene matches: 5. The CDR3 has 13 amino acids. Germline assignment: CDR1 MNHNY and CDR2 SVGAGI (reference sequence). CDR3: CASSPQGANEQYF. Here the CDR3 DNA reads TGTGCCAGCAGTCCCCAGGGGGCCAACGAGCAGTACTTC.

This clone has only one observation. The chain recombines TRBV6-5 with TRBJ1-2; TRBD1 aligns across 7 bases. Germline CDR1 is MNHEY and CDR2 is SVGAGI. Losses at the gene ends were 3 bases for V and 5 bases for J; bases not matched to a gene: 6. The CDR3 consists of 14 residues. The CDR3 DNA reads TGTGCCAGCAGTTATGGGTCAGGGGGATATGGCTACACCTTC. It encodes CASSYGSGGYGYTF.

DNA of the CDR3: TGTGCCAGCACCCAAGGTAATCGGGATGGCTACACCTTC. Its translation: CASTQGNRDGYTF. This chain uses TRBV9 with TRBJ1-2; D call uncertain. The CDR3 has 13 amino acids. V lost 6 bases to trimming and J lost 6 bases, with 15 bases between them. CDR1 is SGDLS, CDR2 YYNGEE, per germline.

This chain connects TRBV7-6 to TRBJ2-3; 10 positions match TRBD1. The junction had 1 base not matched to a gene; V was cut back by 4 bases and J by 3 bases. The V gene's germline CDR1 is SGHVS and CDR2 FNYEAQ. This CDR3 region has 14 residues. In DNA, the CDR3 is TGTGCCAGCAGCTCGGGACAGGGGACAGATACGCAGTATTTT. As protein: CASSSGQGTDTQYF. The entire variable domain, with the rest obtained from reference TRBV7-6 and TRBJ2-3, is as follows: GAGVSQSPRYKVTKRGQDVALRCDPISGHVSLYWYRQALGQGPEFLTYFNYEAQQDKSGLPNDRFSAERPEGSISTLTIQRTEQRDSAMYRCASSSGQGTDTQYFGPGTRLTVL.